This T cell receptor beta chain was recovered during a study of a mutant IDH1 vaccine in newly diagnosed glioma. Time point in this sample: week 35, safety follow-up. The content of each vaccine dose was 300 ug of mutant IDH1 20-mer peptide, and topical imiquimod accompanied it. TCRdb keeps only in-frame clones here, not all; method: immunoSEQ multiplex PCR. The sample has 45,000 to 50,000 clones; 88% are singletons. A word on this clone: Its antigen is unidentified.

The germline V gene encodes CDR1 MNHNS and CDR2 SASEGT. V lost 1 base and J lost 4; bases outside the gene matches: 2. The CDR3 sequence is 14 residues long. Study findings and constraints: Apparently unrelated to pseudoprogression were changes in the top peripheral T cell clonotypes.

The origin of this receptor is a woman in her forties with glioma. The genes are TRBV6-1 and TRBJ2-7; the match to TRBD2 covers 9 bases. The source was PBMCs, collected from a glioma patient whose treatment included an IDH1 peptide vaccine. CDR3 sequence: CASSEGAGGYEQYF. CDR3 bases: TGTGCCAGCAGTGAAGGGGCGGGAGGGTACGAGCAGTACTTC.